These T cell receptor beta chains were read from a single sample in a study of blood T cells in healthy people across ages. Via MiXCR, TCRdb re-called the 5' RACE reads, giving one row per CDR3 protein. Found here are approximately 800,000 distinct CDR3 sequences, roughly 53% of them singletons; the top ten hold around 40%. Sequencing was performed on blood. The receptors come from a man at least 80 years old in good health. Both conserved end residues are part of each CDR3. Each record gives: V gene, clone size, D gene, J gene, CDR3 DNA, CDR3 protein. A D gene is named only where the DNA matches it firmly. Clone size is stated in some rows and not others, as once, few, many or a class when expanded.

V gene: TRBV29-1; clone size: .; D gene: .; J gene: TRBJ2-5; CDR3 DNA: TGCAGCGTTGACGCGGAGGAAGAGACCCAGTACTTC; CDR3 protein: CSVDAEEETQYF
V gene: TRBV18; clone size: few; D gene: .; J gene: TRBJ2-3; CDR3 DNA: TGTGCCAGCTCACCGGAAAGAATTAGCACAGATACGCAGTATTTT; CDR3 protein: CASSPERISTDTQYF
V gene: TRBV29-1; clone size: .; D gene: .; J gene: TRBJ2-5; CDR3 DNA: TGCAGCGTTGTGCAGATTGGCGGGATTGCAGAGACCCAGTACTTC; CDR3 protein: CSVVQIGGIAETQYF
V gene: TRBV10-3; clone size: .; D gene: .; J gene: TRBJ2-3; CDR3 DNA: TGTGCCATCAGTGAAAGGACAACCACAGATACGCAGTATTTT; CDR3 protein: CAISERTTTDTQYF
V gene: TRBV11-1; clone size: .; D gene: .; J gene: TRBJ2-5; CDR3 DNA: TGTGCCAGCAGCTCATCAGGGGCAGACCAAGAGACCCAGTACTTC; CDR3 protein: CASSSSGADQETQYF
V gene: TRBV6-1; clone size: .; D gene: TRBD2; J gene: TRBJ2-3; CDR3 DNA: TGTGCCAGCAGTGTATTGTTTAGCGGGAGCACAGATACGCAGTATTTT; CDR3 protein: CASSVLFSGSTDTQYF
V gene: TRBV5-1; clone size: .; D gene: .; J gene: TRBJ2-3; CDR3 DNA: TGCGCCAGCCAACGGGCCGGGGCAGATACGCAGTATTTT; CDR3 protein: CASQRAGADTQYF
V gene: TRBV29-1; clone size: .; D gene: .; J gene: TRBJ2-4; CDR3 DNA: TGCAGCGTTGAGAGACAGGTTAAAAACATTCAGTACTTC; CDR3 protein: CSVERQVKNIQYF
V gene: TRBV12-3/TRBV12-4; clone size: .; D gene: TRBD2; J gene: TRBJ2-1; CDR3 DNA: TGTGCCAGCGGTAGCGGGAACGCTTGGAACAATGAGCAGTTCTTC; CDR3 protein: CASGSGNAWNNEQFF
V gene: TRBV5-1; clone size: many; D gene: .; J gene: TRBJ2-5; CDR3 DNA: TGTGCCAGCAGCTTGGCCGGGGCGCAAGAGACCCAGTACTTC; CDR3 protein: CASSLAGAQETQYF
V gene: TRBV25-1; clone size: few; D gene: .; J gene: TRBJ2-7; CDR3 DNA: TGTGCCAGCAGTGAGGGCTTCTCCGGGTACTCCTACGAGCAGTACTTC; CDR3 protein: CASSEGFSGYSYEQYF
V gene: TRBV12-3/TRBV12-4; clone size: few; D gene: .; J gene: TRBJ1-4; CDR3 DNA: TGTGCCAGCAGTTTCTGGCAGGCGGCAACTAATGAAAAACTGTTTTTT; CDR3 protein: CASSFWQAATNEKLFF
V gene: TRBV7-2; clone size: .; D gene: .; J gene: TRBJ2-1; CDR3 DNA: TGTGCCAGCAGTCGCCGGGACGGTTACAATGAGCAGTTCTTC; CDR3 protein: CASSRRDGYNEQFF
V gene: TRBV5-1; clone size: .; D gene: TRBD1; J gene: TRBJ2-5; CDR3 DNA: TGCGCCAGCAGCGGACAGGGATTCCAAGAGACCCAGTACTTC; CDR3 protein: CASSGQGFQETQYF
V gene: TRBV7-9; clone size: .; D gene: TRBD1; J gene: TRBJ2-7; CDR3 DNA: TGTGCCAGCAGCTTAGCAACAGGGGTTTTCTCCTACGAGCAGTACTTC; CDR3 protein: CASSLATGVFSYEQYF
V gene: TRBV12-3/TRBV12-4; clone size: .; D gene: .; J gene: TRBJ2-1; CDR3 DNA: TGTGCCAGCAGTTCCTCGGACAGAGGGTGGAATGAGCAGTTCTTC; CDR3 protein: CASSSSDRGWNEQFF
V gene: TRBV7-2; clone size: .; D gene: TRBD2; J gene: TRBJ2-1; CDR3 DNA: TGTGCCAGCAGCTTCCTGGGCGCTAGCGGGAGTAATGAGCAGTTCTTC; CDR3 protein: CASSFLGASGSNEQFF
V gene: TRBV6-6; clone size: .; D gene: TRBD1; J gene: TRBJ2-5; CDR3 DNA: TGTGCCAGTCGAACAGGGGTGAAGACCCAGTACTTC; CDR3 protein: CASRTGVKTQYF
V gene: TRBV5-1; clone size: .; D gene: .; J gene: TRBJ2-3; CDR3 DNA: TGCGCCAGCAGCTTGGACAGGAGGAGCACAGATACGCAGTATTTT; CDR3 protein: CASSLDRRSTDTQYF
V gene: TRBV20-1; clone size: .; D gene: TRBD2; J gene: TRBJ2-1; CDR3 DNA: TGCAGTGCTAGCTTAGCGGGAATAATCGATGAGCAGTTCTTC; CDR3 protein: CSASLAGIIDEQFF
V gene: TRBV4-2; clone size: few; D gene: TRBD2; J gene: TRBJ2-7; CDR3 DNA: TGTGCCAGCAGCCAAGATGCTAGCGGGGTGCCCTACGAGCAGTACTTC; CDR3 protein: CASSQDASGVPYEQYF
V gene: TRBV29-1; clone size: .; D gene: TRBD1; J gene: TRBJ1-1; CDR3 DNA: TGCAGTTCAGGGGGGAGAGGTAACACTGAAGCTTTCTTT; CDR3 protein: CSSGGRGNTEAFF
V gene: TRBV27; clone size: once; D gene: .; J gene: TRBJ2-6; CDR3 DNA: TGTGCCAGCGCGGGTCTTGGGGCCAACGTCCTGACTTTC; CDR3 protein: CASAGLGANVLTF
V gene: TRBV10-2; clone size: few; D gene: .; J gene: TRBJ2-4; CDR3 DNA: TGCGCCAGCAGTGAGTCGACGAGGGCCAAAAACATTCAGTACTTC; CDR3 protein: CASSESTRAKNIQYF
V gene: TRBV29-1; clone size: many; D gene: .; J gene: TRBJ2-3; CDR3 DNA: TGCAGCGTTGAAGTGAGCACAGATACGCAGTATTTT; CDR3 protein: CSVEVSTDTQYF